The clone carrying this T cell receptor (beta chain) has a handful of counts. Per the germline V gene, CDR1 is LGHNA and CDR2 is YNFKEQ. The CDR3 extends over 13 amino acids. Trimming removed 0 bases from V and 7 bases from J, with 6 bases in between. This entry comes from a study of blood T cell repertoires in COVID-19. The wider study: PBMCs, B-cell-depleted T cells, or T cells were the source of the cDNA or gDNA that made up the material.

Patients in Seattle were enrolled during active infection, then followed longitudinally. TCRdb's copy holds only in-frame clones and misses some; the assay was immunoSEQ multiplex PCR. Of 300,000 to 400,000 clones listed, about 90% are singletons. This clonotype was sampled from a woman aged 45-65 years with COVID-19, enrolled during active disease. This rearrangement joins TRBV4-2 to TRBJ2-2, with D possibly matching TRBD1 (5 bases). The sequencing sample was made of peripheral blood. The DNA for the CDR3 is TGTGCCAGCAGCCAAGATCAGGGCGGGGAGCTGTTTTTT. It codes for CASSQDQGGELFF.